Below are 27 T cell receptor beta chains sequenced from a single sample in a study of T cells in localized non-small cell lung cancer. Sequenced by immunoSEQ multiplex PCR; TCRdb stores in-frame clones only, minus some. The data contain some 28,000 clones, roughly 90% of them seen just once; the ten biggest clones take up approximately 2.7%. The sample consisted of peripheral blood, taken before any cancer treatment. The receptors originated from a woman aged 18 to 55 with stage I lung adenocarcinoma.

This clone was found once. The genes are TRBV5-1 and TRBJ2-5; 7 bases are shared with TRBD1. From germline, CDR1 is SGHRS and CDR2 YFSETQ. The V segment lost 3 bases and the J segment 4 bases; nucleotides outside the gene matches: 12. This CDR3 is built from 16 residues. The CDR3 DNA follows: TGCGCCAGCAGCTGGACAAGTGGGACAGAAGGAGAGACCCAGTACTTC. Amino acids: CASSWTSGTEGETQYF.

CDR3 in amino acids: CASSIAGRVGEKLFF. The CDR3 bases are TGTGCCAGTAGTATAGCCGGCAGGGTTGGAGAAAAACTGTTTTTT. This chain joins TRBV19 and TRBJ1-4; tentative D call: TRBD1 (5 bases). This CDR3 is 15 amino acids long. Germline V gene sequence: CDR1 LNHDA, CDR2 SQIVND (reference sequence). V lost 1 base, J lost 8 bases, and 14 bases lay in between.

CDR3 in amino acids: CASSSSGTSYEQYF. CDR3 DNA: TGTGCCAGCAGTTCTAGCGGGACGTCCTACGAGCAGTACTTC. The J gene is TRBJ2-7, the V gene TRBV2; 9 bases match TRBD2. Germline CDR1 reads SNHLY; CDR2 reads FYNNEI. V dropped 5 bases and J dropped 1; count of bases not matched to a gene: 3. The CDR3 is 14 amino acids.

The chain uses TRBV7-2 and TRBJ1-4; maybe TRBD1 (5 bases). V was pared by 5 bases and J by 8 bases, with 12 bases between. CDR1 and CDR2 (germline): SGHTA, FQGNSA. The CDR3 runs to 13 residues. CDR3 sequence: CASSPRRGEKLFF. Written as DNA, the CDR3 is TGTGCCAGCAGCCCCCGCCGGGGCGAAAAACTGTTTTTT.

This clone was found once. Distinct nucleotide sequences in the sample also encode this CDR3. This chain connects TRBV7-2 to TRBJ1-1; weak D call: TRBD1 (6 bases). Germline-derived CDR1 and CDR2 are SGHTA and FQGNSA. Trimming cost V 1 base and J 1 base, with 7 bases left between them. The CDR3 consists of 14 residues. CDR3 nucleotide sequence: TGTGCCAGCAGCTTAGGCAGGGGGAACACTGAAGCTTTCTTT. This translates into CASSLGRGNTEAFF.

Of note for this clone: Other DNA sequences in the same sample also yield this CDR3. This chain links TRBV7-6 with TRBJ2-2; D unclear. CDR1 is SGHVS and CDR2 is FNYEAQ in the germline V gene. This CDR3 is 13 amino acids long. Between the trimmed V and J ends, which lost 3 bases and 0 bases, there was a span of 2 bases. In nucleotides, the CDR3 is TGTGCCAGCAGCTTTTCGAACACCGGGGAGCTGTTTTTT. Protein product: CASSFSNTGELFF. The full variable domain, rest sourced from reference TRBV7-6 and TRBJ2-2, is GAGVSQSPRYKVTKRGQDVALRCDPISGHVSLYWYRQALGQGPEFLTYFNYEAQQDKSGLPNDRFSAERPEGSISTLTIQRTEQRDSAMYRCASSFSNTGELFFGEGSRLTVL.

DNA of the CDR3: TGTGCCAGCTCATCGTCCGGGACGCCGGGAAACACCATATATTTT. This gives the protein CASSSSGTPGNTIYF. The chain combines TRBV18 with TRBJ1-3; maybe TRBD1 (5 bases). This CDR3 has 15 residues. Germline assignment: CDR1 KGHSH and CDR2 LQKENI. V lost 5 bases, J lost 4 bases, and 15 bases lay in between.

This chain uses TRBV6-9 with TRBJ1-1; D might be TRBD1 (5 bases). There are 15 residues in the CDR3. CDR1 and CDR2 from the germline V gene are MNHGY and SVAAGI. Trimming took 3 bases from V and 6 from J, leaving 17 bases between them. The CDR3 DNA is TGTGCCAGCAGTTACTCCCCGGCAGGGTCTGCTGAAGCTTTCTTT. Protein: CASSYSPAGSAEAFF.

The V and J genes are TRBV7-6 and TRBJ2-7, with a possible D match to TRBD2 (6 bases). V was shortened by 1 base and J by 0 bases, with 10 bases between the two germline ends. CDR3 length equals 15 residues. The V gene's germline CDR1 is SGHVS and CDR2 FNYEAQ. CDR3 in amino acids: CASSLGPGSSYEQYF. The CDR3 nucleotides read TGTGCCAGCAGCTTAGGCCCCGGGAGCTCCTACGAGCAGTACTTC.

The gene calls are TRBV19 and TRBJ1-5; D remains unclear. Trimming stripped 8 bases from V and 4 bases from J, with 18 bases between. This CDR3 has 15 amino acids. CDR1 is LNHDA, CDR2 SQIVND, per germline (reference sequence). CDR3 loop: CASRPMGRLNQPQHF. Written as DNA, the CDR3 is TGTGCCAGTCGACCTATGGGCAGGCTTAATCAGCCCCAGCATTTT. The entire variable domain, with the rest obtained from reference TRBV19 and TRBJ1-5, is as follows: DGGITQSPKYLFRKEGQNVTLSCEQNLNHDAMYWYRQDPGQGLRLIYYSQIVNDFQKGDIAEGYSVSREKKESFPLTVTSAQKNPTAFYLCASRPMGRLNQPQHFGDGTRLSIL.

This rearrangement joins TRBV27 to TRBJ2-5; D perhaps matches TRBD2 (6 bases). The length of the CDR3 is 14 residues. The V gene's germline CDR1 is MNHEY and CDR2 SMNVEV (reference sequence). The germline V and J ends were trimmed by 6 bases and 5 bases, with 16 bases remaining between them. The CDR3, as DNA: TGTGCCAGCAGGCCAGCGGGCGCCGTGGAGACCCAGTACTTC. Amino acids: CASRPAGAVETQYF.

The chain couples TRBV11-3 to TRBJ2-3, with TRBD2 matching over 9 bases. V gave up 3 bases and J gave up 0 bases; unmatched junction bases: 4. The V gene's germline CDR1 is SGHNT and CDR2 YENEEA. The CDR3 extends over 16 amino acids. CDR3 residues: CASSFVAGVSTDTQYF. DNA for the CDR3: TGTGCCAGCAGCTTTGTAGCGGGAGTGAGCACAGATACGCAGTATTTT.

The gene calls are TRBV14 and TRBJ1-4; D not resolved. Trimming removed 0 bases from V and 4 bases from J, with 15 bases in between. This CDR3 comprises 17 residues. Germline-derived CDR1 and CDR2 are SGHDN and FVKESK. CDR3 amino acids: CASSQDSIWQDNEKLFF. CDR3 DNA: TGTGCCAGCAGCCAAGATTCCATTTGGCAGGATAATGAAAAACTGTTTTTT. Looking up the rest from reference TRBV14 and TRBJ1-4 gives the full variable domain: EAGVTQFPSHSVIEKGQTVTLRCDPISGHDNLYWYRRVMGKEIKFLLHFVKESKQDESGMPNNRFLAERTGGTYSTLKVQPAELEDSGVYFCASSQDSIWQDNEKLFFGSGTQLSVL.

J is TRBJ1-5 and V is TRBV7-2, with D possibly TRBD1 on 5 matching bases. The V gene's germline CDR1 is SGHTA and CDR2 FQGNSA. V gave up 0 bases and J gave up 3 bases, with 18 bases separating them. This CDR3 contains 18 residues. CDR3 sequence: CASSLAQRGGAANQPQHF. The CDR3 region has the DNA TGTGCCAGCAGCTTAGCGCAGAGAGGAGGGGCCGCCAATCAGCCCCAGCATTTT.

DNA for the CDR3: TGCGCCAGCAGCTTGGGAGTAGCGGGGGTCTACGAGCAGTACTTC. Its protein product is CASSLGVAGVYEQYF. V usage is TRBV5-1 and J usage is TRBJ2-7, with 9 bases matching TRBD2. The CDR3 sequence is 15 residues long. J was trimmed by 3 bases and V by 0 bases; bases with no gene match: 4. Germline V CDR1 and CDR2: SGHRS, YFSETQ.

Here the CDR3 DNA reads TGTGCCACCGGATGGGGGACTAATGAAAAACTGTTTTTT. Translated, it gives CATGWGTNEKLFF. J is TRBJ1-4 and V is TRBV10-3; the D gene is possibly TRBD1 (5 bases). CDR3 length: 13 amino acids. The germline gives CDR1 ENHRY, CDR2 SYGVKD. V shed 10 bases and J shed 2 bases, with 11 bases lying between them.

A few counts support this clone. V and J are TRBV11-2 and TRBJ2-5; D not certain. Trimming removed 5 bases from V and 4 bases from J, with 2 bases in between. From germline, CDR1 is SGHAT and CDR2 FQNNGV. This CDR3 is built from 10 residues. The CDR3 coding sequence is TGTGCCAGCAGCCGAGAGACCCAGTACTTC. It is translated as CASSRETQYF.

This chain connects TRBV6-5 to TRBJ1-4, with a possible D match to TRBD1 (6 bases). Germline V gene data show CDR1 as MNHEY and CDR2 as SVGAGI. This CDR3 contains 15 residues. Trimming shortened V by 2 bases and J by 8 bases, and 15 bases separated the two germline ends. This CDR3 is CASSYLGAGREKLFF. As DNA, the CDR3 is TGTGCCAGCAGTTACCTGGGGGCAGGGCGGGAAAAACTGTTTTTT.

The chain joins TRBV6-5 to TRBJ1-2; 8 positions match TRBD1. The CDR3 is made up of 14 amino acids. Germline V gene data show CDR1 as MNHEY and CDR2 as SVGAGI. J gave up 5 bases and V 8 bases, and 10 bases lay outside the gene matches. CDR3 in DNA: TGTGCCAGCTGTACAAGACAGGGGAAGTATGGCTACACCTTC. Protein product: CASCTRQGKYGYTF.

This chain uses TRBV4-1 with TRBJ2-7, with D possibly matching TRBD2 (6 bases). Looked up from germline, CDR1 is MGHRA and CDR2 is YSYEKL. The CDR3 has 14 residues. Deletions cut 4 bases from V and 3 bases from J, with 13 bases between. CDR3 coding DNA: TGCGCCAGCAGCCCGGGGGATTTTCGCTACGAGCAGTACTTC. Translated: CASSPGDFRYEQYF.

J is TRBJ1-2 and V is TRBV5-1; 7 nucleotides match TRBD1. The junction had 6 bases not matched to a gene; V was cut back by 3 bases and J by 4 bases. Germline V gene data show CDR1 as SGHRS and CDR2 as YFSETQ. This CDR3 is built from 14 residues. Here the CDR3 DNA reads TGCGCCAGCAGCTCCCCGGGACAGACCTATGGCTACACCTTC. This encodes CASSSPGQTYGYTF.

The chain is built from TRBV19 and TRBJ2-1; TRBD2 matches 9 bases. The CDR3 loop spans 16 amino acids. CDR1 is LNHDA and CDR2 is SQIVND in the germline V gene (reference sequence). The junction had 2 bases not matched to a gene; V was cut back by 2 bases and J by 0 bases. CDR3 region: CASSILAGVSYNEQFF. CDR3 bases: TGTGCCAGTAGTATATTAGCGGGGGTCTCCTACAATGAGCAGTTCTTC.

The rearrangement links TRBV14 to TRBJ1-2; the D gene is possibly TRBD1 (5 bases). This CDR3 is 15 amino acids long. V lost 3 bases to trimming and J lost 3 bases, with 14 bases between them. Germline CDR1 SGHDN, CDR2 FVKESK. The CDR3 nucleotides are TGTGCCAGCAGCCAGATTTTCCAGGGTGACTATGGCTACACCTTC. This translates into CASSQIFQGDYGYTF.

The rearrangement links TRBV7-3 to TRBJ2-2; tentative D call: TRBD1 (6 bases). CDR1 is SGHTA and CDR2 is FQGTGA in the germline V gene. The CDR3 covers 14 residues. V lost 3 bases and J lost 4, with 9 bases in between. As DNA, the CDR3 is TGTGCCAGCAGCTTTACAGGGCCCACCGGGGAGCTGTTTTTT. Residues: CASSFTGPTGELFF.

The rearrangement links TRBV12-5 to TRBJ2-7; D is ambiguous. V lost 3 bases, J lost 0 bases, and 3 bases lay in between. Germline assignment: CDR1 LGHNT and CDR2 FRNRAP. The CDR3 has 12 amino acids. In DNA, the CDR3 is TGTGCTAGTGGTTTAACCTCCTACGAGCAGTACTTC. This codes for CASGLTSYEQYF.

V usage is TRBV7-9 and J usage is TRBJ1-4; D is undetermined. Germline lookup yields CDR1 SEHNR and CDR2 FQNEAQ (reference sequence). Trimming left V 6 bases short and J 8 bases short, with 16 bases between. This CDR3 has 14 amino acids. The CDR3 DNA reads as TGTGCCAGCAGTGGGAACTCGGGTTGGGAAAAACTGTTTTTT. It codes for CASSGNSGWEKLFF.

V usage is TRBV19 and J usage is TRBJ2-7; weak D call: TRBD2 (8 bases). This CDR3 has 14 amino acids. The V gene's germline CDR1 is LNHDA and CDR2 SQIVND (reference sequence). V was trimmed by 5 bases and J by 7 bases, leaving 18 bases between them. This CDR3 reads CASSGQDGGEEQYF. The CDR3 nucleotides are TGTGCCAGTAGTGGACAGGACGGGGGGGAGGAGCAGTACTTC.